This TCR beta chain was recorded in a study of blood T cell repertoires in COVID-19. Overall study context: From the United States, Italy and Spain came samples of acute and convalescent COVID-19. PBMCs, B-cell-depleted T cells, or T cells provided the cDNA or gDNA that made up the material.

Per the authors' pipeline: Amplification of reference gene primers was used by the study to estimate nucleated cell counts. The repertoire was sequenced with immunoSEQ multiplex PCR; TCRdb's copy has only in-frame clones and lacks some. V and J calls plus clone size are reproduced from that table; the DNA served to infer D and trimming. The profile shows about 90,000 clones, about 92% of them singletons. The V gene's germline CDR1 is LGHDT and CDR2 YNNKEL (reference sequence). The CDR3 totals 15 residues. The junction had 11 bases not matched to a gene; V was cut back by 7 bases and J by 6 bases. The chain combines TRBV3-1 (or the pseudogene TRBV3-2) with TRBJ2-2, with TRBD2 matching 7 bases. Input material: peripheral blood. This TCR came from a woman in her sixties or seventies with active COVID-19. The CDR3 coding sequence is TGTGCCAGCACCTATGGGGGGGTTTCCTCCGGGGAGCTGTTTTTT. The encoded protein is CASTYGGVSSGELFF.